One sample yielded the 22 T cell receptor beta chains listed below, sequenced in a study of cytomegalovirus exposure and HLA in healthy donors. It was with 60 Vbeta and 13 Jbeta primers that the PCR ran. Sequenced by immunoSEQ multiplex PCR; TCRdb stores in-frame clones only, minus some. Here the sample spans around 130,000 clones, approximately 89% being singletons. Sequenced sample: PBMCs. The receptors stem from a woman aged 25 to 39 in good health and CMV-seropositive.

On this clone: This sample also contains other DNA sequences that code for the same CDR3. The rearrangement uses TRBV6-1 and TRBJ1-2; 9 nucleotides line up with TRBD1. V trimming: 4 bases; J trimming: 4 bases; junction bases outside the gene matches: 4. CDR3 length: 14 amino acids. Germline assignment: CDR1 MNHNS and CDR2 SASEGT. CDR3 loop: CASSVGQGLYGYTF. CDR3 nucleotides: TGTGCCAGCAGTGTCGGACAGGGGCTCTATGGCTACACCTTC.

This clone was recorded only once. This chain joins TRBV2 and TRBJ1-1, with D hard to call. The CDR3 spans 14 residues. The germline V and J ends were trimmed by 6 bases and 5 bases, with 16 bases remaining between them. Germline CDR1 reads SNHLY; CDR2 reads FYNNEI. CDR3 DNA: TGTGCCAGCAGGACGTCTCTAACGGGGACTGAAGCTTTCTTT. This encodes CASRTSLTGTEAFF.

CDR3 bases: TGCGCCAGCAGCTTCGGACAGGGGGAGCATAATTCACCCCTCCACTTT. It specifies CASSFGQGEHNSPLHF. The V call is TRBV5-1, the J call TRBJ1-6, with 10 bases fitting TRBD1. This CDR3 has 16 residues. V trimming: 2 bases; J trimming: 5 bases; junction bases outside the gene matches: 4. Germline V gene data show CDR1 as SGHRS and CDR2 as YFSETQ.

The gene calls are TRBV27 and TRBJ2-7, with 9 bases matching TRBD1. Germline trimming cut 4 bases from V and 3 bases from J; bases unmatched to any gene: 4. Germline V gene data show CDR1 as MNHEY and CDR2 as SMNVEV (reference sequence). The CDR3 is 14 residues long. CDR3 sequence (DNA): TGTGCCAGCAGTTATGACAGGGGGGGCTACGAGCAGTACTTC. It is translated as CASSYDRGGYEQYF.

This clone has a single count. This chain joins TRBV5-4 and TRBJ2-7; maybe TRBD1 (6 bases). The V gene's germline CDR1 is SGHNT and CDR2 YYREEE (reference sequence). The CDR3 is 13 residues long. Trimming took off 0 bases at V and 4 bases at J, with 8 bases between the two ends. CDR3 amino acids: CASSLVGGYEQYF. The CDR3 DNA is TGTGCCAGCAGCTTGGTAGGGGGTTACGAGCAGTACTTC.

CDR3: CASNPTRLTRGNTIYF. In DNA, the CDR3 is TGTGCCAGTAACCCTACGCGCCTGACGAGGGGAAACACCATATATTTT. The chain recombines TRBV19 with TRBJ1-3, with D unclear. V lost 7 bases and J lost 4, with 20 bases in between. Germline CDR1 LNHDA, CDR2 SQIVND (reference sequence). This CDR3 contains 16 residues.

The chain links TRBV5-4 to TRBJ2-1, with D unclear. The CDR3 spans 13 residues. The V end lost 1 base, the J end lost 8 bases, and 10 bases lay between the germline ends. Germline assignment: CDR1 SGHNT and CDR2 YYREEE (reference sequence). This CDR3 is CASSLTFSDEQFF. The CDR3 DNA follows: TGTGCCAGCAGCTTGACCTTCAGCGATGAGCAGTTCTTC.

The rearrangement links TRBV6-1 to TRBJ1-4; 11 bases agree with TRBD1. Germline CDR1 reads MNHNS; CDR2 reads SASEGT. Trimming at V came to 6 bases and at J to 6 bases, leaving 3 bases not matched to a gene. The CDR3 sequence is 14 residues long. The CDR3 nucleotides are TGTGCCAGCAGCGCGGGACAGGGGGATGAAAAACTGTTTTTT. Its protein is CASSAGQGDEKLFF.

This clone occurred a few times. The rearrangement uses TRBV9 and TRBJ2-2, with a weak D call TRBD1 (6 bases). The germline V gene has CDR1 SGDLS and CDR2 YYNGEE. The length of the CDR3 is 13 residues. Trimming pared 7 bases from V and 2 bases from J, leaving 9 bases between. The DNA for the CDR3 is TGTGCCAGCGGGGGCTATAACACCGGGGAGCTGTTTTTT. Its translation: CASGGYNTGELFF.

The chain joins TRBV30 to TRBJ2-2, with TRBD2 identical over 7 bases. The CDR3 is 13 amino acids. CDR1 is GTSNPN, CDR2 SVGIG, per germline (reference sequence). Germline trimming cut 3 bases from V and 7 bases from J; bases unmatched to any gene: 5. The CDR3 reads CAWRGEGIGELFF. The CDR3 DNA sequence: TGTGCCTGGAGAGGGGAGGGTATCGGGGAGCTGTTTTTT.

The chain is built from TRBV10-3 and TRBJ1-6; 10 bases match TRBD1. The CDR3 spans 12 residues. Germline CDR1 is ENHRY and CDR2 is SYGVKD. After removal of 10 bases from V and 15 bases from J, the junction contained 9 bases not matched to a gene. DNA for the CDR3: TGTGCCACCCACTCCGGGACAGGGGACCTCCACTTT. It is translated as CATHSGTGDLHF.

This chain uses TRBV6-5 with TRBJ1-5; no firm D call. The length of the CDR3 is 15 residues. V was clipped by 4 bases and J by 4 bases, with 14 bases between them. Germline CDR1 and CDR2: MNHEY and SVGAGI. The CDR3 reads CASSLLSGPNQPQHF. Written as DNA, the CDR3 is TGTGCCAGCAGTTTGTTGTCAGGCCCGAATCAGCCCCAGCATTTT.

V is TRBV30 and J is TRBJ1-5, with D unclear. Trimming removed 0 bases from V and 0 bases from J, with 6 bases in between. CDR3 length equals 14 residues. Germline V gives CDR1 GTSNPN, CDR2 SVGIG (reference sequence). In DNA, the CDR3 is TGTGCCTGGAGTGTGACTCATAGCAATCAGCCCCAGCATTTT. Amino acid sequence: CAWSVTHSNQPQHF.

The chain has TRBV6-4 and TRBJ2-7; tentatively, D is TRBD1 (6 bases). The CDR3 consists of 15 residues. CDR1 and CDR2 from the germline V gene are MRHNA and SNTAGT. Trimming removed 6 bases at V and 1 base at J, with 16 bases between. CDR3 region: CASSRSGTPSYEQYF. The CDR3 DNA follows: TGTGCCAGCAGCCGATCCGGGACACCATCCTACGAGCAGTACTTC.

The chain employs TRBV5-1 and TRBJ2-3, with TRBD1 matching 8 bases. Unmatched junction bases numbered 7, after V lost 4 bases and J lost 0 bases. CDR1 SGHRS and CDR2 YFSETQ come from the germline V gene. This CDR3 spans 16 amino acids. The CDR3 region is CASSDSRTGSTDTQYF. The CDR3 nucleotides are TGCGCCAGCAGCGACTCTCGGACAGGGAGCACAGATACGCAGTATTTT.

The rearrangement uses TRBV19 and TRBJ1-4, with TRBD1 identical over 7 bases. The V segment lost 7 bases and the J segment 3 bases; nucleotides outside the gene matches: 2. The CDR3 has 13 residues. CDR1 and CDR2 (germline): LNHDA, SQIVND (reference sequence). The CDR3 spells CASIGTANEKLFF. CDR3 sequence (DNA): TGTGCCAGTATAGGGACAGCTAATGAAAAACTGTTTTTT.

Worth noting for this clone: One end of the junction does not line up with germline, which may come from a read error. This chain's CDR3 is CSSSQGLITQYF. CDR3 in DNA: TGTTCCAGCAGCCAGGGGCTGATTACGCAGTATTTT. This sequence joins TRBV7-9 and TRBJ2-3; tentatively, D is TRBD1 (6 bases). The CDR3 is 12 amino acids. The germline V gene has CDR1 SEHNR and CDR2 FQNEAQ (reference sequence).

V and J are TRBV7-2 and TRBJ2-7; tentatively, D is TRBD1 (6 bases). The V gene lost 3 bases and the J gene lost 2 bases, with 11 bases spanning the gap. Germline CDR1 and CDR2: SGHTA and FQGNSA. The CDR3 sequence is 14 residues long. The CDR3 reads CASSFGGHTYEQYF. The DNA for the CDR3 is TGTGCCAGCAGCTTTGGGGGACATACCTACGAGCAGTACTTC.

CDR3 in amino acids: CASSLDRGNYGYTF. CDR3 DNA sequence: TGTGCCAGCAGCTTAGACAGGGGGAACTATGGCTACACCTTC. This rearrangement joins TRBV7-2 to TRBJ1-2; 8 bases line up with TRBD1. The germline gives CDR1 SGHTA, CDR2 FQGNSA. The CDR3 loop spans 14 amino acids. The V segment lost 1 base and the J segment 2 bases; nucleotides outside the gene matches: 0.

This sequence joins TRBV28 and TRBJ2-7, with D hard to call. The CDR3 covers 15 residues. Trimming left V 4 bases short and J 4 bases short, with 17 bases between. Per germline, CDR1 MDHEN and CDR2 SYDVKM. As DNA, the CDR3 is TGTGCCAGCAGTTCCCTTAGCTTCCTCGGTTACGAGCAGTACTTC. Its protein product is CASSSLSFLGYEQYF.

The chain combines TRBV9 with TRBJ2-2, with TRBD2 matching 14 bases. Per the germline V gene, CDR1 is SGDLS and CDR2 is YYNGEE. V shed 3 bases and J 6 bases; nucleotides not matched to a gene: 10. CDR3 length equals 18 residues. The CDR3 spells CASSALTSGRALAGELFF. In nucleotides, the CDR3 is TGTGCCAGCAGCGCCCTGACTAGCGGGAGGGCCTTAGCCGGGGAGCTGTTTTTT.

The V gene is TRBV10-3, the J gene TRBJ2-1; D may be TRBD2 (6 bases). The germline V gene encodes CDR1 ENHRY and CDR2 SYGVKD. The length of the CDR3 is 15 residues. V lost 7 bases, J lost 2 bases, and 15 bases lay in between. This CDR3 reads CAIILLARTYNEQFF. CDR3 coding DNA: TGTGCCATCATACTTCTAGCGAGGACCTACAATGAGCAGTTCTTC.